Listed here are 14 T cell receptor beta chains from one sample, sequenced in a study of blood T cell repertoires in COVID-19. Profiled with immunoSEQ multiplex PCR; TCRdb holds only in-frame clones, not every one. The sample includes tens of thousands of clones, around three quarters of them seen just once. The sequenced material came from peripheral blood. These receptors were obtained from a woman aged 80 or over with acute or convalescent COVID-19.

The chain combines TRBV7-2 with TRBJ2-7; D perhaps matches TRBD2 (6 bases). Germline lookup yields CDR1 SGHTA and CDR2 FQGNSA. V was trimmed by 6 bases and J by 6 bases, leaving 15 bases between them. This CDR3 contains 13 residues. The CDR3, as DNA: TGTGCCAGCAGACCGGCGGGGTTAGGCGAGCAGTACTTC. Translated: CASRPAGLGEQYF.

The V call is TRBV5-1, the J call TRBJ2-7; 12 nucleotides agree with TRBD2. V lost 4 bases and J lost 1; bases outside the gene matches: 6. Germline V CDR1 and CDR2: SGHRS, YFSETQ. There are 16 residues in the CDR3. The DNA for the CDR3 is TGCGCCAGCAGCCTCGGGACTAGCGGGCTATCCTACGAGCAGTACTTC. Protein: CASSLGTSGLSYEQYF.

The DNA for the CDR3 is TGCGCCAGCAGCTTCTTGCGCGGGGGGGCCCCCTACGAGCAGTACTTC. Its translation is CASSFLRGGAPYEQYF. The rearrangement links TRBV5-1 to TRBJ2-7, with TRBD2 identical over 9 bases. The length of the CDR3 is 16 residues. In germline, CDR1 is SGHRS, CDR2 YFSETQ. V was pared by 2 bases and J by 2 bases, with 8 bases of the junction left unmatched.

A few counts support this clone. This sequence joins TRBV5-1 and TRBJ1-6; TRBD1 might be the D (5 bases). The CDR3 runs 15 residues. Trimming stripped 4 bases from V and 4 bases from J, with 12 bases between. Looked up from germline, CDR1 is SGHRS and CDR2 is YFSETQ. The CDR3 DNA reads as TGCGCCAGCAGCACCGACAGTGCATATAATTCACCCCTCCACTTT. Its protein product is CASSTDSAYNSPLHF. The full variable domain, rest sourced from reference TRBV5-1 and TRBJ1-6, is KAGVTQTPRYLIKTRGQQVTLSCSPISGHRSVSWYQQTPGQGLQFLFEYFSETQRNKGNFPGRFSGRQFSNSRSEMNVSTLELGDSALYLCASSTDSAYNSPLHFGNGTRLTVT.

This chain joins TRBV7-9 and TRBJ2-5; D is possibly TRBD2 (5 bases). The CDR3 extends over 11 amino acids. The V gene's germline CDR1 is SEHNR and CDR2 FQNEAQ (reference sequence). V lost 5 bases and J lost 5, with 6 bases in between. In nucleotides, the CDR3 is TGTGCCAGCAGCCCGGGGGAGACCCAGTACTTC. Protein product: CASSPGETQYF.

The chain carries TRBV14 and TRBJ2-7, with D tentatively TRBD1 (6 bases). The CDR3 loop spans 18 amino acids. The germline V and J ends were trimmed by 4 bases and 3 bases, with 25 bases remaining between them. Germline V gene sequence: CDR1 SGHDN, CDR2 FVKESK. CDR3 DNA sequence: TGTGCCAGCAGCCGCAGACGGATCACAGGGAAGACTATCTACGAGCAGTACTTC. It yields the protein CASSRRRITGKTIYEQYF.

The chain has TRBV19 and TRBJ1-6; D is unresolved. Germline V gene lookup returns CDR1 LNHDA and CDR2 SQIVND (reference sequence). The ends were cut back, 6 bases at V and 7 bases at J, with 13 bases in the middle. The CDR3 is 14 amino acids. The CDR3 is CASRRGEVNSPLHF. DNA of the CDR3: TGTGCCAGTAGGCGCGGAGAGGTCAATTCACCCCTCCACTTT. Together with reference TRBV19 and TRBJ1-6, the CDR3 gives the full variable domain: DGGITQSPKYLFRKEGQNVTLSCEQNLNHDAMYWYRQDPGQGLRLIYYSQIVNDFQKGDIAEGYSVSREKKESFPLTVTSAQKNPTAFYLCASRRGEVNSPLHFGNGTRLTVT.

The chain has TRBV7-2 and TRBJ2-5; the match to TRBD2 covers 7 bases. Germline lookup yields CDR1 SGHTA and CDR2 FQGNSA. V lost 1 base and J lost 4; bases outside the gene matches: 3. This CDR3 region has 14 residues. The CDR3 DNA reads as TGTGCCAGCAGCTTAGGGGTAGCGGGAGAGACCCAGTACTTC. Protein: CASSLGVAGETQYF.

This rearrangement joins TRBV4-1 to TRBJ2-1; TRBD1 aligns across 7 bases. Trimming removed 0 bases from V and 8 bases from J; junction bases left unmatched: 13. CDR3 length equals 17 residues. Germline loops: CDR1 MGHRA, CDR2 YSYEKL. The CDR3 bases are TGCGCCAGCAGCCAAGAGCGAGGTCTCTCAGGGGGAGATGAGCAGTTCTTC. Translated, it gives CASSQERGLSGGDEQFF.

The chain is built from TRBV23-1 and TRBJ2-6, with 8 nucleotides matching TRBD1. TRBV23-1 is recorded as an ORF, its role being uncertain. The CDR3 is 18 residues long. With 4 bases clipped from V and 0 bases from J, the junction kept 8 bases outside the gene matches. Written as DNA, the CDR3 is TGCGCCAGCAGTCGACCGGGACAGGTAACCTCTGGGGCCAACGTCCTGACTTTC. Residues: CASSRPGQVTSGANVLTF.

J is TRBJ2-2 and V is TRBV5-5; possible D gene TRBD2, 7 bases. Germline CDR1 is SGHKS and CDR2 is YYEKEE (reference sequence). CDR3 size: 17 residues. V lost 4 bases to trimming and J lost 4 bases, with 20 bases between them. Here the CDR3 reads CASSRTGAGASTGELFF. The CDR3 DNA reads as TGTGCCAGCAGCCGGACGGGGGCGGGGGCGTCCACCGGGGAGCTGTTTTTT.

The chain combines TRBV3-1 (or the pseudogene TRBV3-2) with TRBJ2-2; D possibly corresponds to TRBD1 (6 bases). CDR1 is LGHDT, CDR2 YNNKEL, per germline (reference sequence). V lost 6 bases and J 7 bases, leaving 24 bases between the germline ends. The CDR3 sequence is 17 residues long. The CDR3 region has the DNA TGTGCCAGCAGTGATACCGGGGACACAGTCAGGGGCGGGGAGCTGTTTTTT. Its translation is CASSDTGDTVRGGELFF.

A few counts support this clone. The rearrangement uses TRBV12-3 or TRBV12-4 and TRBJ1-2, with unresolved D. V lost 3 bases and J 2 bases, leaving 4 bases between the germline ends. This CDR3 contains 12 residues. CDR3 protein: CASSFINYGYTF. The CDR3 DNA is TGTGCCAGCAGTTTTATAAACTATGGCTACACCTTC.

This chain joins TRBV7-6 and TRBJ2-3; 7 bases align to TRBD2. The V and J ends lost 1 base and 4 bases, in that order; junction bases with no gene match: 5. The CDR3 length is 15 residues. Germline values: CDR1 SGHVS, CDR2 FNYEAQ. The CDR3: CASSLGGGRADTQYF. CDR3 DNA sequence: TGTGCCAGCAGCTTAGGAGGCGGGAGAGCAGATACGCAGTATTTT.